Following are 12 T cell receptor beta chains from one sample sequenced in a study of control samples from healthy donors and cancer patients (dated by TCRdb to the early 2020s). Library method: the immunoSEQ multiplex PCR assay. The table was pulled from immuneACCESS by TCRdb, which kept in-frame rearrangements only. Such tables lose some clones; where checked, under half of the loss comes from unresolved V genes, and the rest has no known cause. The sample contains 150,000 to 200,000 clones, 85% to 95% of them found a single time. Approximately 1.5% of the sample rests with the top ten. The material sequenced was blood. The receptors were sampled from a man aged 18 to 30 in good health.

V and J are TRBV29-1 and TRBJ2-3, with D perhaps TRBD1 or TRBD2 (6 bases each). Germline V CDR1 and CDR2: SQVTM, ANQGSEA. The CDR3 runs to 14 residues. Trimming removed 8 bases at V and 2 bases at J, with 17 bases between. CDR3 sequence: CSWTGAPSTDTQYF. The CDR3 nucleotides read TGCAGCTGGACGGGGGCCCCATCCACAGATACGCAGTATTTT.

The table lists this clone with a count of one. The chain employs TRBV10-3 and TRBJ1-1; D is possibly TRBD1 (5 bases). The CDR3 contains 15 residues. Germline V CDR1 and CDR2: ENHRY, SYGVKD. V lost 2 bases, J lost 2 bases, and 12 bases lay in between. CDR3 bases: TGTGCCATCAGTGAGGGGGCGGTACGCAACACTGAAGCTTTCTTT. Its protein is CAISEGAVRNTEAFF.

The chain joins TRBV6-5 to TRBJ1-6, with no clear D. CDR1 and CDR2 from the germline V gene are MNHEY and SVGAGI. V shed 8 bases and J shed 0 bases, with 11 bases lying between them. This CDR3 region has 15 residues. The DNA of the CDR3 is TGTGCCAGCGGGAGAACGGACTCCTATAATTCACCCCTCCACTTT. This translates into CASGRTDSYNSPLHF.

The chain uses TRBV3-1 (or the pseudogene TRBV3-2) and TRBJ1-5; no clear D. Trimming stripped 2 bases from V and 3 bases from J, with 8 bases between. The CDR3 covers 14 residues. Germline V gene data show CDR1 as LGHDT and CDR2 as YNNKEL (reference sequence). DNA of the CDR3: TGTGCCAGCAGCCAATCGGGGATCAATCAGCCCCAGCATTTT. It specifies CASSQSGINQPQHF.

This clone was seen just once. The rearrangement uses TRBV29-1 and TRBJ2-3; 8 bases line up with TRBD2. The J segment lost 7 bases and the V segment lost 6 bases, leaving 9 bases of the junction unmatched. Looked up from germline, CDR1 is SQVTM and CDR2 is ANQGSEA. The CDR3 extends over 13 amino acids. CDR3 in DNA: TGCAGCGTCCCATCGGGGGGGGGAAATACGCAGTATTTT. It encodes CSVPSGGGNTQYF.

This chain connects TRBV5-4 to TRBJ2-3; 8 bases match TRBD2. The length of the CDR3 is 13 residues. CDR1 and CDR2 from the germline V gene are SGHNT and YYREEE (reference sequence). The V gene end was trimmed by 1 base and the J gene end by 8 bases; junction bases not matched to a gene: 3. The CDR3 sequence: CASSLTGGLTQYF. The CDR3 DNA follows: TGTGCCAGCAGCTTGACGGGGGGGCTTACGCAGTATTTT.

The chain recombines TRBV19 with TRBJ1-5, with 7 bases aligning to TRBD1. Germline loops: CDR1 LNHDA, CDR2 SQIVND (reference sequence). The CDR3 has 17 residues. Trimming at V came to 7 bases and at J to 0 bases, leaving 12 bases not matched to a gene. As DNA, the CDR3 is TGTGCCAGTACCCCCCATTCAGGGACAGATAGCAATCAGCCCCAGCATTTT. This gives the protein CASTPHSGTDSNQPQHF. The full variable domain, in which reference TRBV19 and TRBJ1-5 provide the parts outside the CDR3, is DGGITQSPKYLFRKEGQNVTLSCEQNLNHDAMYWYRQDPGQGLRLIYYSQIVNDFQKGDIAEGYSVSREKKESFPLTVTSAQKNPTAFYLCASTPHSGTDSNQPQHFGDGTRLSIL.

This chain links TRBV12-3 or TRBV12-4 with TRBJ2-5, with D hard to call. The V and J ends lost 3 bases and 4 bases respectively, with 6 bases between them. This CDR3 has 12 amino acids. DNA of the CDR3: TGTGCCAGCAGTTTGGGCCCAGAGACCCAGTACTTC. This translates into CASSLGPETQYF.

This clone has just a few counts. The chain joins TRBV12-3 or TRBV12-4 to TRBJ1-5, with 11 bases lining up with TRBD1. V was clipped by 8 bases and J by 7 bases; unmatched bases: 4. The CDR3 is 13 residues long. This CDR3 reads CASGTGGQQPQHF. The CDR3 DNA reads TGTGCCAGCGGGACAGGGGGTCAACAGCCCCAGCATTTT.

The chain employs TRBV3-1 (or the pseudogene TRBV3-2) and TRBJ2-7; D tentatively reads TRBD1 or TRBD2 (5 bases each). Germline V lookup: CDR1 LGHDT, CDR2 YNNKEL (reference sequence). The germline V and J ends were trimmed by 4 bases and 2 bases, with 12 bases remaining between them. The CDR3 covers 14 residues. CDR3 sequence: CASSLGTAAYEQYF. CDR3 DNA: TGTGCCAGCAGCCTTGGGACGGCGGCCTACGAGCAGTACTTC.

V gene TRBV20-1 combines with J gene TRBJ2-7; D remains ambiguous. V was clipped by 3 bases and J by 2 bases, with 5 bases between them. CDR3 size: 11 residues. Per germline, CDR1 DFQATT and CDR2 SNEGSKA (reference sequence). CDR3 in DNA: TGCAGTGCTAGGGCCGCCTACGAGCAGTACTTC. Encoded protein: CSARAAYEQYF.

The CDR3 DNA sequence: TGCGCCAGCAGTGAGTCGCTAGCGGGGGGCACAGATACGCAGTATTTT. The encoded protein is CASSESLAGGTDTQYF. The chain joins TRBV10-1 to TRBJ2-3; 10 bases are shared with TRBD2. Germline lookup yields CDR1 WNHNN and CDR2 SYGVQD (reference sequence). The V gene end was trimmed by 0 bases and the J gene end by 1 base; junction bases not matched to a gene: 1. The CDR3 is made up of 16 amino acids.